Listed below are T cell receptor beta chains from one sample, sequenced in a study of PD-1 blockade in classical Hodgkin lymphoma. Clones were read by immunoSEQ multiplex PCR, and TCRdb kept only the in-frame ones, dropping some. The sample yields 40,000 to 60,000 clones, over 60% seen once. Specimen: peripheral blood mononuclear cells (PBMCs), collected before the second cycle of nivolumab. All receptors derive from a human donor with classical Hodgkin lymphoma. Both conserved end residues are trimmed from each CDR3.

>TRBJ2-7|TRBV5-1
ASSLGVYGTYEQY
>TRBJ1-2|TRBV7-2
ASSLEVDNYGYT
>TRBJ1-1|TRBV6-1
ASGTGAEAF
>TRBJ2-3|TRBV15
ATRRASGRAGTDTQY
>TRBJ2-3|TRBV6-5
ASSYSSGSGQY
>TRBJ1-1|TRBV19
ASSIDRVNTEAF
>TRBJ2-3|TRBV5-1
ASSLRSDTDTQY
>TRBJ2-1|TRBV11-2
ASSLDGWNEQF
>TRBJ1-2|TRBV7-9
ASSLAEGERGYT
>TRBJ2-7|TRBV28
ASSLVRGFEQY
>TRBJ2-3|TRBV19
ASSMGGGIDTQY
>TRBJ2-2|TRBV10-1
ATEAGPLNTGELF
>TRBJ2-3|TRBV30
AWTLAGGPDTQY
>TRBJ2-7|TRBV6-5
ASSSTWSREPNEQY
>TRBJ1-4|TRBV7-9
ASSYGTADNEKLF
>TRBJ2-2|TRBV9
ASSGPIGQATGELF
>TRBJ2-5|TRBV9
ASSPRGVAETQY
>TRBJ1-1|TRBV6-5
ASSVGVNTEAF
>TRBJ2-7|TRBV7-9
ASSLGTGVSYEQY
>TRBJ1-2|TRBV28
ASSLAGSNYGYT
>TRBJ1-2|TRBV7-2
ASSLGAALNYGYT
>TRBJ1-5|TRBV27
ASSLRTDPWGQPQH